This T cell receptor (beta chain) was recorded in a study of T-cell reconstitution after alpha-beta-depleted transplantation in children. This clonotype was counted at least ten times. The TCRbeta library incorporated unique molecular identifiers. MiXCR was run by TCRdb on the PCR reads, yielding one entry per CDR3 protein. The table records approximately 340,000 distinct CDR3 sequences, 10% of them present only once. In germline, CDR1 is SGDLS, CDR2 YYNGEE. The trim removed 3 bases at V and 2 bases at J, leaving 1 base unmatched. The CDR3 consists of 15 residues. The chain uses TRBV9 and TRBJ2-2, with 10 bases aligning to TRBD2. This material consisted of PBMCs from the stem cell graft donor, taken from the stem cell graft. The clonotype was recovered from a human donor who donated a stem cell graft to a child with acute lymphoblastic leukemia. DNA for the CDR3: TGTGCCAGCAGCGCTAGCGGGAGTAACACCGGGGAGCTGTTTTTT. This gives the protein CASSASGSNTGELFF.